The following is a TCR beta chain sequence with its context. The V gene end was trimmed by 8 bases and the J gene end by 6 bases; junction bases not matched to a gene: 7. This CDR3 has 14 amino acids. CDR1 LNHDA and CDR2 SQIVND come from the germline V gene (reference sequence). Libraries were prepared by immunoSEQ multiplex PCR; TCRdb keeps only in-frame clonotypes and omits some of them. The sample gives nearly 70,000 clones, around 90% of which show up once; about 1.5% is in the top ten. The data were obtained in a study of T cell changes during pregnancy in multiple sclerosis. The sequencing here drew on peripheral blood, taken in the second trimester of pregnancy. The receptor comes from a female donor in good health, enrolled as a control in a pregnancy study. V usage is TRBV19 and J usage is TRBJ2-2; TRBD1 matches at 9 bases. The CDR3 bases are TGTGCCAGTGGACTAACAGGGGGCCCCGGGGAGCTGTTTTTT. Amino acid sequence: CASGLTGGPGELFF. Looking up the rest from reference TRBV19 and TRBJ2-2 gives the full variable domain: DGGITQSPKYLFRKEGQNVTLSCEQNLNHDAMYWYRQDPGQGLRLIYYSQIVNDFQKGDIAEGYSVSREKKESFPLTVTSAQKNPTAFYLCASGLTGGPGELFFGEGSRLTVL.